These 26 T cell receptor beta chains share one sample of origin, sequenced in a study of beta chain features in type 1 diabetes (dated by TCRdb to the late 2010s). The library was built by means of the immunoSEQ multiplex PCR assay. The entire isolated RNA was reverse transcribed using the High Capacity cDNA Reverse Transcription Kit, and thus expressed TCRB transcripts were sequenced. Sourced from immuneACCESS, this table was stored by TCRdb with only in-frame sequences that have V and J called. A share of the clones is absent; for the studies checked, an unresolved V gene accounts for under half, and the remainder has no known explanation. Counted in this sample were roughly 700,000 clones; over 10% of them appeared once. The top ten constitute around 0.022% of the sample. Broader findings and caveats from the paper: In all four CD4+ subsets, TCRB CDR3 length was moderately but significantly shorter in type 1 diabetes patients.

Their antigen targets remain unknown. Sequenced: naive CD4+ T cells from blood. The cell subset or site label of this sample denotes: true naive CD4+ T cells. The receptors derive from a man younger than 35 with type 1 diabetes.

This clone was counted between two and nine times. The CDR3 loop reads CASSVGVSANEAFF. The CDR3 bases are TGTGCCAGCAGCGTAGGAGTTTCGGCCAACGAAGCTTTCTTT. This chain links TRBV9 with TRBJ1-1; D is unclear. Germline-derived CDR1 and CDR2 are SGDLS and YYNGEE. The CDR3 length is 14 residues. The ends were cut back, 0 bases at V and 8 bases at J, with 14 bases in the middle.

This clone turned up a few times. The chain uses TRBV7-8 and TRBJ2-1; unclear D gene. V was pared by 0 bases and J by 0 bases, with 3 bases between. This CDR3 has 14 amino acids. CDR1 and CDR2 (germline): SGHVS, FQNEAQ. The DNA of the CDR3 is TGTGCCAGCAGCTTAGCGGACTCCTACAATGAGCAGTTCTTC. This codes for CASSLADSYNEQFF.

This clone was observed a few times. The J gene is TRBJ1-5, the V gene TRBV7-9; possible D gene TRBD1, 5 bases. This CDR3 contains 13 residues. Germline CDR1 reads SEHNR; CDR2 reads FQNEAQ (reference sequence). The V end lost 6 bases, the J end lost 5 bases, and 11 bases lay between the germline ends. CDR3 residues: CASRPGADQPQHF. As DNA, the CDR3 is TGTGCCAGCAGGCCTGGGGCGGATCAGCCCCAGCATTTT.

This clone was seen only a few times. V usage is TRBV19 and J usage is TRBJ2-2; D might be TRBD1 (5 bases). CDR3 size: 15 residues. With 8 bases removed from V and 0 bases from J, the gap between germline ends came to 13 bases. CDR1 is LNHDA, CDR2 SQIVND, per germline (reference sequence). The CDR3 region has the DNA TGTGCCAGTCGATTTGGGGCCGCGAACACCGGGGAGCTGTTTTTT. Residues: CASRFGAANTGELFF.

This clone was seen only a few times. The chain combines TRBV2 with TRBJ2-3; no reliable D call. Germline CDR1 reads SNHLY; CDR2 reads FYNNEI. With 6 bases removed from V and 6 bases from J, the gap between germline ends came to 16 bases. CDR3 size: 14 residues. The CDR3 DNA sequence: TGTGCCAGCAGCCAAGAAGGAACCAGTGATACGCAGTATTTT. This encodes CASSQEGTSDTQYF.

This clone was detected a few times. The rearrangement uses TRBV7-8 and TRBJ1-2; no definite D call. The CDR3 covers 12 residues. Trimming removed 3 bases at V and 8 bases at J, with 10 bases between. Germline V lookup: CDR1 SGHVS, CDR2 FQNEAQ. CDR3 DNA sequence: TGTGCCAGCAGCTTCCAAAGCTTCGGCTACACCTTC. Translation: CASSFQSFGYTF.

V is TRBV4-2 and J is TRBJ1-1; 9 bases line up with TRBD1. Trimming cost V 3 bases and J 4 bases; bases outside gene matches: 6. Germline CDR1 is LGHNA and CDR2 is YNFKEQ. The CDR3 is made up of 15 amino acids. The CDR3 protein is CASSHDLDRGTEAFF. DNA of the CDR3: TGTGCCAGCAGCCATGACCTGGACAGGGGCACTGAAGCTTTCTTT.

This clone was counted between two and nine times. The CDR3: CASSTGLRWGTQYF. DNA of the CDR3: TGTGCCAGCAGCACGGGACTCCGATGGGGGACCCAGTACTTC. The J gene is TRBJ2-5, the V gene TRBV11-2, with a weak D call TRBD2 (6 bases). The CDR3 is 14 amino acids. Germline V CDR1 and CDR2: SGHAT, FQNNGV. V was clipped by 5 bases and J by 7 bases, with 17 bases between them.

This rearrangement joins TRBV7-3 to TRBJ2-3; TRBD2 matches at 10 bases. V shed 5 bases, J shed 1 base, and the junction held 12 bases outside the gene matches. CDR3 length: 18 residues. Germline CDR1 reads SGHTA; CDR2 reads FQGTGA. The CDR3 DNA sequence: TGTGCCAGCAGCCTGACAGGGACTGGACTAGCGGGCACAGATACGCAGTATTTT. Protein product: CASSLTGTGLAGTDTQYF.

The CDR3 bases are TGTGCCAGCAGTGAAGCGGGCGCGGATACGCAGTATTTT. This encodes CASSEAGADTQYF. This sequence joins TRBV2 and TRBJ2-3; D uncertain. CDR1 SNHLY and CDR2 FYNNEI come from the germline V gene. This CDR3 spans 13 amino acids. V gave up 0 bases and J gave up 6 bases, with 7 bases separating them.

The table lists this clone with a few counts. Other nucleotide sequences from this sample produce the same CDR3. The V call is TRBV10-3, the J call TRBJ2-7; D unresolved. The CDR3 extends over 13 amino acids. The V end was cut by 3 bases, the J end by 2 bases, with 8 bases between. The germline V gene encodes CDR1 ENHRY and CDR2 SYGVKD. CDR3 DNA: TGTGCCATCAGTGACGGCACTACCTACGAGCAGTACTTC. Residues: CAISDGTTYEQYF.

About this clone: Other DNA sequences within the sample encode an identical CDR3. The chain links TRBV30 to TRBJ1-1; D uncertain. This CDR3 region has 13 residues. Trimming took off 0 bases at V and 1 base at J, with 6 bases between the two ends. Germline V gene data show CDR1 as GTSNPN and CDR2 as SVGIG (reference sequence). The CDR3: CAWSVQSNTEAFF. CDR3 coding DNA: TGTGCCTGGAGTGTACAGTCGAACACTGAAGCTTTCTTT.

This clone has more than one count but fewer than ten. V gene TRBV4-1 combines with J gene TRBJ2-2, with 13 nucleotides matching TRBD2. The germline CDR1 and CDR2 sequences are MGHRA and YSYEKL. The junction had 7 bases not matched to a gene; V was cut back by 4 bases and J by 2 bases. The CDR3 consists of 18 residues. CDR3 loop: CASSPGTSGDRNTGELFF. The CDR3 DNA reads as TGCGCCAGCAGCCCGGGGACTAGCGGGGATAGAAACACCGGGGAGCTGTTTTTT.

V and J are TRBV5-4 and TRBJ2-3, with a weak D call TRBD2 (6 bases). Germline loops: CDR1 SGHNT, CDR2 YYREEE (reference sequence). CDR3 length: 14 amino acids. Trimming removed 2 bases at V and 5 bases at J, with 12 bases between. The CDR3 here is CASSFRHGGDTQYF. In DNA, the CDR3 is TGTGCCAGCAGCTTTAGACACGGGGGAGATACGCAGTATTTT.

This clone has only a few counts. This rearrangement joins TRBV27 to TRBJ2-7; possibly TRBD1 for D (6 bases). V was shortened by 8 bases and J by 1 base, with 18 bases between the two germline ends. Germline values: CDR1 MNHEY, CDR2 SMNVEV (reference sequence). The CDR3 sequence is 15 residues long. The CDR3 is CASWTPRDTSYEQYF. CDR3 sequence (DNA): TGTGCCAGCTGGACTCCCCGGGACACATCCTACGAGCAGTACTTC.

The chain is built from TRBV5-1 and TRBJ1-2, with TRBD1 matching over 7 bases. The germline V gene has CDR1 SGHRS and CDR2 YFSETQ. This CDR3 has 12 amino acids. The ends lost 5 bases at V and 5 bases at J; junction bases unmatched: 3. Here the CDR3 reads CASRTGPYGYTF. Here the CDR3 DNA reads TGCGCCAGCAGGACAGGGCCGTATGGCTACACCTTC.

A few counts support this clone. The V call is TRBV29-1, the J call TRBJ1-6; the D is unclear. CDR1 is SQVTM, CDR2 ANQGSEA, per germline. This CDR3 spans 12 amino acids. The ends were cut back, 7 bases at V and 10 bases at J, with 14 bases in the middle. The CDR3: CSGGEEGSPLHF. The CDR3 nucleotides are TGCAGCGGTGGGGAAGAAGGCTCACCCCTCCACTTT.

This clone was found a few times. Other DNA sequences in the sample encode the same CDR3. This chain uses TRBV30 with TRBJ2-7; D ambiguous. The CDR3 covers 12 residues. V gave up 0 bases and J gave up 1 base, with 4 bases separating them. Per the germline V gene, CDR1 is GTSNPN and CDR2 is SVGIG (reference sequence). CDR3 DNA: TGTGCCTGGAGTGTCACATCCTACGAGCAGTACTTC. Translated: CAWSVTSYEQYF. Variable domain in full (rest from reference TRBV30 and TRBJ2-7): SQTIHQWPATLVQPVGSPLSLECTVEGTSNPNLYWYRQAAGRGLQLLFYSVGIGQISSEVPQNLSASRPQDRQFILSSKKLLLSDSGFYLCAWSVTSYEQYFGPGTRLTVT.

The table lists this clone with a few counts. The chain combines TRBV7-8 with TRBJ2-7; D is ambiguous. The CDR3 has 15 amino acids. Trimming took off 2 bases at V and 1 base at J, with 12 bases between the two ends. Germline values: CDR1 SGHVS, CDR2 FQNEAQ. The CDR3 spells CASSLLTSSSYEQYF. DNA of the CDR3: TGTGCCAGCAGCTTACTGACTTCTTCTTCCTACGAGCAGTACTTC. Together with reference TRBV7-8 and TRBJ2-7, the CDR3 gives the full variable domain: GAGVSQSPRYKVAKRGQDVALRCDPISGHVSLFWYQQALGQGPEFLTYFQNEAQLDKSGLPSDRFFAERPEGSVSTLKIQRTQQEDSAVYLCASSLLTSSSYEQYFGPGTRLTVT.

A few counts support this clone. The rearrangement links TRBV6-5 to TRBJ2-5, with a tentative D call TRBD2 (5 bases). The CDR3 runs 14 residues. Trimming pared 0 bases from V and 5 bases from J, leaving 10 bases between. The germline V gene encodes CDR1 MNHEY and CDR2 SVGAGI. The CDR3 bases are TGTGCCAGCAGTTACTCCGAGGGATTGGAGACCCAGTACTTC. This translates into CASSYSEGLETQYF.

The J gene is TRBJ2-7, the V gene TRBV7-9; TRBD1 is a possible D gene (6 bases). The V end lost 0 bases, the J end lost 1 base, and 10 bases lay between the germline ends. Germline values: CDR1 SEHNR, CDR2 FQNEAQ (reference sequence). The CDR3 extends over 15 amino acids. The CDR3 here is CASSLAGRGSYEQYF. The CDR3 coding sequence is TGTGCCAGCAGCTTAGCTGGCAGGGGATCCTACGAGCAGTACTTC.

This clone turned up a few times. CDR3 region: CASSWTGNYGYTF. Here the CDR3 DNA reads TGTGCCAGCAGCTGGACAGGGAACTATGGCTACACCTTC. J is TRBJ1-2 and V is TRBV7-3, with 8 bases matching TRBD1. Germline trimming cut 4 bases from V and 2 bases from J; bases unmatched to any gene: 0. Per germline, CDR1 SGHTA and CDR2 FQGTGA. CDR3 size: 13 residues. The variable domain in full, with the rest retrieved from reference TRBV7-3 and TRBJ1-2, is GAGVSQTPSNKVTEKGKYVELRCDPISGHTALYWYRQSLGQGPEFLIYFQGTGAADDSGLPNDRFFAVRPEGSVSTLKIQRTERGDSAVYLCASSWTGNYGYTFGSGTRLTVV.

The chain is built from TRBV18 and TRBJ2-5; D remains unclear. This CDR3 contains 14 residues. V was clipped by 0 bases and J by 5 bases, with 10 bases between them. Germline V gives CDR1 KGHSH, CDR2 LQKENI. DNA for the CDR3: TGTGCCAGCTCACCACCCATCCGAAGGGAGACCCAGTACTTC. It translates to CASSPPIRRETQYF.

This rearrangement joins TRBV6-5 to TRBJ2-5; D is uncertain. The CDR3 totals 13 residues. From germline, CDR1 is MNHEY and CDR2 SVGAGI. V was cut by 2 bases and J by 2 bases, with 6 bases left in between. CDR3 amino acids: CASSYGIQETQYF. The CDR3 DNA reads as TGTGCCAGCAGTTACGGAATACAAGAGACCCAGTACTTC.

This clone occurred a few times. The V and J genes are TRBV18 and TRBJ2-7; D assignment may be TRBD1 or TRBD2 (5 bases each). The V and J ends lost 4 bases and 2 bases respectively, with 15 bases between them. This CDR3 is built from 15 residues. Germline CDR1 is KGHSH and CDR2 is LQKENI. DNA of the CDR3: TGTGCCAGCTCACTAAACCCCTGGGACCCCTACGAGCAGTACTTC. It translates to CASSLNPWDPYEQYF.

There are a few counts of this clone. The chain carries TRBV29-1 and TRBJ1-5; D is uncertain. The V gene lost 4 bases and the J gene lost 4 bases, with 11 bases spanning the gap. The CDR3 loop spans 13 amino acids. Germline values: CDR1 SQVTM, CDR2 ANQGSEA. In nucleotides, the CDR3 is TGCAGCGTTGGGTCGGCAGAGAATCAGCCCCAGCATTTT. Protein: CSVGSAENQPQHF.